Following are 2 T cell receptor beta chains from one sample sequenced in a study of shared clonotypes between healthy human individuals. Here immunoSEQ multiplex PCR was the method, and the copy in TCRdb shows in-frame clones only, minus some. The sample holds about 1 million clones, about 75% seen once. The specimen sequenced was memory CD4+ T cells sorted from blood. Regarding subset: CD45RA-negative fraction. These receptors were taken from a young man in good health.

The V and J genes are TRBV6-1 and TRBJ1-2, with D hard to call. The V gene's germline CDR1 is MNHNS and CDR2 SASEGT. V lost 8 bases and J 6 bases, leaving 7 bases between the germline ends. This CDR3 is built from 10 residues. The chain's CDR3 is CASYKNGYTF. The CDR3 DNA is TGTGCCAGCTACAAGAATGGCTACACCTTC.

The rearrangement links TRBV9 to TRBJ2-5; 9 nucleotides match TRBD1. V trimming: 1 base; J trimming: 3 bases; junction bases outside the gene matches: 7. Germline CDR1 and CDR2: SGDLS and YYNGEE. This CDR3 has 16 amino acids. The CDR3 is CASSVLSGQGKETQYF. The CDR3 nucleotides read TGTGCCAGCAGCGTACTTTCGGGACAGGGTAAAGAGACCCAGTACTTC.